The clone carrying this T cell receptor beta chain was counted once. Its matching antigen is unknown. Primers: 60 Vbeta forward and 13 Jbeta reverse. Assay: immunoSEQ multiplex PCR; the TCRdb copy retains only in-frame clones and omits some. The sample has roughly 280,000 clones, roughly 70% seen once; the top ten hold approximately 2.1%. The data stem from a study of cytomegalovirus exposure and HLA in healthy donors. Study observations and caveats: Rarity marked most TCR sequences, yet some public TCRs occurred in many donors. Most TCR beta V segments were productive about 87% or about 30% of the time in an earlier analysis. There were several of the most significant clusters that appeared linked to common viral pathogens in a later analysis. No immune exposure information besides CMV serostatus was available.

The sequencing input was PBMCs. The receptor was derived from a female donor in good health and CMV-seronegative.

The CDR3 loop reads CASSRIEAGTAAFF. DNA for the CDR3: TGTGCCAGCAGCCGGATTGAGGCGGGGACTGCGGCTTTCTTT. This sequence joins TRBV7-6 and TRBJ1-1; possible D gene TRBD1, 5 bases. Looked up from germline, CDR1 is SGHVS and CDR2 is FNYEAQ. This CDR3 contains 14 residues. Trimming cost V 5 bases and J 11 bases, with 21 bases left between them.